A single sample gave rise to the 16 T cell receptor beta chains below, sequenced in a study of blood T cell repertoires in COVID-19. Clones were read by immunoSEQ multiplex PCR, and TCRdb kept only the in-frame ones, dropping some. This table holds approximately 330,000 clones, 80% to 90% found once. The sequencing input was PBMCs or T cells enriched from blood (not recorded which). These receptors originate from a woman aged 35 to 49 with acute COVID-19.

J is TRBJ2-7 and V is TRBV7-8, with a weak D call TRBD1 (6 bases). The V end was cut by 6 bases, the J end by 2 bases, with 14 bases between. The germline V gene has CDR1 SGHVS and CDR2 FQNEAQ. The CDR3 is 14 residues long. The CDR3 is CASSNRAGAYEQYF. CDR3 bases: TGTGCCAGCAGTAATCGGGCAGGGGCCTACGAGCAGTACTTC.

This chain links TRBV14 with TRBJ2-7; 7 positions agree with TRBD2. The CDR3 extends over 17 amino acids. With 0 bases clipped from V and 3 bases from J, the junction kept 11 bases outside the gene matches. Germline V gene data show CDR1 as SGHDN and CDR2 as FVKESK. In DNA form, the CDR3 reads TGTGCCAGCAGCCAAGATCATAGTGCGGGAGCCTACTACGAGCAGTACTTC. It translates to CASSQDHSAGAYYEQYF.

The rearrangement joins TRBV9 to TRBJ2-1, with 11 bases identical to TRBD2. The CDR3 extends over 16 amino acids. Germline CDR1 reads SGDLS; CDR2 reads YYNGEE. V was clipped by 0 bases and J by 7 bases; unmatched bases: 6. CDR3 sequence reads: CASSVGLAGNENEQFF. Written as DNA, the CDR3 is TGTGCCAGCAGCGTAGGACTAGCGGGGAATGAGAATGAGCAGTTCTTC.

CDR3 protein: CASFLMSGNTIYF. The CDR3 nucleotides read TGTGCCAGTTTCTTAATGTCTGGAAACACCATATATTTT. The J gene is TRBJ1-3, the V gene TRBV12-3 or TRBV12-4; D not resolved. This CDR3 region has 13 residues. Trimming took off 9 bases at V and 1 base at J, with 10 bases between the two ends.

The V and J genes are TRBV10-1 and TRBJ2-1, with D possibly being TRBD1 (5 bases). V was pared by 2 bases and J by 8 bases, with 7 bases between. The CDR3 is made up of 12 amino acids. CDR1 WNHNN and CDR2 SYGVQD come from the germline V gene (reference sequence). This CDR3 reads CASSEGADEQFF. The CDR3 DNA follows: TGCGCCAGCAGTGAGGGGGCAGATGAGCAGTTCTTC.

This chain links TRBV7-2 with TRBJ2-7; a weak D match, TRBD2 (5 bases). The CDR3 covers 14 residues. The V gene lost 5 bases and the J gene lost 3 bases, with 14 bases spanning the gap. Germline CDR1 reads SGHTA; CDR2 reads FQGNSA. CDR3 in amino acids: CASSPRPGIYEQYF. CDR3 nucleotide sequence: TGTGCCAGCAGCCCACGCCCGGGGATCTACGAGCAGTACTTC. Full variable domain (outside the CDR3, taken from reference TRBV7-2 and TRBJ2-7): GAGVSQSPSNKVTEKGKDVELRCDPISGHTALYWYRQSLGQGLEFLIYFQGNSAPDKSGLPSDRFSAERTGGSVSTLTIQRTQQEDSAVYLCASSPRPGIYEQYFGPGTRLTVT.

The chain uses TRBV7-8 and TRBJ1-2; D remains unclear. Trimming took off 3 bases at V and 7 bases at J, with 12 bases between the two ends. The CDR3 consists of 13 residues. The germline V gene has CDR1 SGHVS and CDR2 FQNEAQ. For the CDR3, the DNA is TGTGCCAGCAGCTTTATCGGGGAAAGTGGCTACACCTTC. Protein: CASSFIGESGYTF.

The chain carries TRBV5-6 and TRBJ2-1; D perhaps matches TRBD2 (6 bases). This CDR3 is built from 16 residues. The germline CDR1 and CDR2 sequences are SGHDT and YYEEEE. The germline V and J ends were trimmed by 0 bases and 3 bases, with 13 bases remaining between them. The DNA of the CDR3 is TGTGCCAGCAGCTTGGCCTACGGGAGCCACTACAATGAGCAGTTCTTC. This sequence encodes CASSLAYGSHYNEQFF.

J is TRBJ2-7 and V is TRBV7-2; 8 bases fit TRBD2. This CDR3 region has 16 residues. Losses at the gene ends were 0 bases for V and 0 bases for J; bases not matched to a gene: 4. Per the germline V gene, CDR1 is SGHTA and CDR2 is FQGNSA. DNA of the CDR3: TGTGCCAGCAGCTTAGCTAGGCTAGCGGGCTCCTACGAGCAGTACTTC. Its translation: CASSLARLAGSYEQYF.

The chain carries TRBV7-3 and TRBJ2-5, with D possibly TRBD1 on 6 matching bases. The germline V and J ends were trimmed by 6 bases and 5 bases, with 16 bases remaining between them. The CDR3 has 14 residues. CDR1 and CDR2 from the germline V gene are SGHTA and FQGTGA. The CDR3 loop reads CASSRRAGGETQYF. The CDR3 DNA reads as TGTGCCAGCAGTAGAAGGGCTGGGGGCGAGACCCAGTACTTC.

In its sample, this clone was seen a few times. The chain joins TRBV3-1 (or the pseudogene TRBV3-2) to TRBJ1-6, with a possible D match to TRBD1 (6 bases). The CDR3 loop spans 14 amino acids. Deletions cut 3 bases from V and 11 bases from J, with 14 bases between. In germline, CDR1 is LGHDT, CDR2 YNNKEL (reference sequence). CDR3 amino acids: CASSHIAQGPPLHF. The CDR3 DNA is TGTGCCAGCAGCCACATCGCACAGGGTCCACCCCTCCACTTT.

The chain has TRBV5-1 and TRBJ2-1, with 11 bases matching TRBD1. Trimming removed 0 bases from V and 8 bases from J; junction bases left unmatched: 7. This CDR3 spans 16 amino acids. CDR1 SGHRS and CDR2 YFSETQ come from the germline V gene. DNA for the CDR3: TGCGCCAGCAGCTTGGTTGGGACAGGGGGGAATCATGAGCAGTTCTTC. Its translation: CASSLVGTGGNHEQFF.

The chain employs TRBV6-5 and TRBJ2-1; D possibly corresponds to TRBD2 (5 bases). Trimming cost V 5 bases and J 10 bases, with 15 bases left between them. The CDR3 contains 13 residues. CDR1 and CDR2 from the germline V gene are MNHEY and SVGAGI. CDR3 region: CASSRTALGEQFF. In nucleotides, the CDR3 is TGTGCCAGCAGTCGGACTGCGCTCGGGGAGCAGTTCTTC.

V and J are TRBV7-9 and TRBJ1-6; unclear D gene. This CDR3 has 16 amino acids. V was cut by 5 bases and J by 0 bases, with 11 bases left in between. The germline V gene has CDR1 SEHNR and CDR2 FQNEAQ (reference sequence). The CDR3 DNA reads as TGTGCCAGCAGCACCAGGCTAAGCTCCTATAATTCACCCCTCCACTTT. This codes for CASSTRLSSYNSPLHF. The variable domain in full, completed from reference TRBV7-9 and TRBJ1-6, reads DTGVSQNPRHKITKRGQNVTFRCDPISEHNRLYWYRQTLGQGPEFLTYFQNEAQLEKSRLLSDRFSAERPKGSFSTLEIQRTEQGDSAMYLCASSTRLSSYNSPLHFGNGTRLTVT.

V and J are TRBV28 and TRBJ1-2; TRBD1 aligns across 12 bases. Germline trimming cut 3 bases from V and 12 bases from J; bases unmatched to any gene: 11. The CDR3 runs to 15 residues. The V gene's germline CDR1 is MDHEN and CDR2 SYDVKM. CDR3 loop: CASSFLPGQGAVDTF. CDR3 in DNA: TGTGCCAGCAGTTTTCTACCGGGACAGGGGGCGGTCGACACCTTC.

The V call is TRBV12-3 or TRBV12-4, the J call TRBJ2-7; D is unclear. V was trimmed by 3 bases and J by 6 bases, leaving 9 bases between them. CDR3 length: 12 amino acids. CDR3 sequence reads: CASSFPGGEQYF. CDR3 coding DNA: TGTGCCAGCAGTTTTCCCGGTGGCGAGCAGTACTTC.